What follows is one T cell receptor (beta chain) and its context. This specimen belongs to a study of blood T cell repertoires in COVID-19. About the study: Material from acute and convalescent COVID-19 was sourced from the United States, Italy and Spain. Sources were T cells, B-cell-depleted T cells, or PBMCs; the material itself was cDNA or gDNA.

Authors' analysis steps: Amplified reference gene primers provided the basis for estimating nucleated cell counts. Produced via immunoSEQ multiplex PCR; TCRdb's table is partial and in-frame only. For V, J and clone size, that table is used; D and trimming come from the DNA. The table has 150,000 to 200,000 clones, about 88% seen once. V dropped 6 bases and J dropped 1; count of bases not matched to a gene: 4. This CDR3 contains 15 residues. Looked up from germline, CDR1 is SGHAT and CDR2 is FQNNGV. Sequencing used peripheral blood. V usage is TRBV11-2 and J usage is TRBJ2-1; TRBD2 agrees at 9 bases. The clonotype was recovered from a woman older than 75 in a cohort sampled during active or convalescent COVID-19. This CDR3 reads CASRRAGGSYNEQFF. In nucleotides, the CDR3 is TGTGCCAGCAGAAGAGCGGGAGGATCCTACAATGAGCAGTTCTTC.